Reported below is one T cell receptor beta chain. V lost 5 bases and J lost 9; bases outside the gene matches: 11. The CDR3 totals 16 residues. CDR1 and CDR2 (germline): SGHVS, FQNEAQ. Profiling relied on immunoSEQ multiplex PCR, and the TCRdb table lists in-frame clones only, not all of them. The data hold about 78,000 clones, with approximately 80% observed a single time. This sample stems from a study of OX40 agonist ivuxolimab in advanced cancers. The rearrangement links TRBV7-8 to TRBJ2-1, with 12 positions matching TRBD2. This clonotype was obtained from an adult with an advanced solid tumor such as melanoma, head and neck, liver or kidney cancer. The sample here was CD4+ or CD8+ T cells sorted from blood, taken in a trial of the OX40 agonist ivuxolimab. The chain's CDR3 is CASSPSASGGEGEQFF. The DNA of the CDR3 is TGTGCCAGCAGCCCATCGGCTAGCGGGGGGGAGGGTGAGCAGTTCTTC.